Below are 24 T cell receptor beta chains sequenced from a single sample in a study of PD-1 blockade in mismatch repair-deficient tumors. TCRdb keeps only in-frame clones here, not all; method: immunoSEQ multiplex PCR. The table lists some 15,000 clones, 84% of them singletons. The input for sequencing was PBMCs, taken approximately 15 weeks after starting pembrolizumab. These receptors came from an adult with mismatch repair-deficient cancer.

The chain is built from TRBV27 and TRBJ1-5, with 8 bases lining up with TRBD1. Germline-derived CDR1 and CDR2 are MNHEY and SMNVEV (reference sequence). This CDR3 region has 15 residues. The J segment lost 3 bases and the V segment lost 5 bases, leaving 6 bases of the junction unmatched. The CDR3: CASSPGGPINQPQHF. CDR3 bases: TGTGCCAGCAGTCCAGGGGGCCCCATCAATCAGCCCCAGCATTTT.

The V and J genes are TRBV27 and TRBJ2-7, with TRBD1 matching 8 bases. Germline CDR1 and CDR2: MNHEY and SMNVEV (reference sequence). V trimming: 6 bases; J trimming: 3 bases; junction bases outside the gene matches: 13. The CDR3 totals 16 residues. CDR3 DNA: TGTGCCAGCAGCCCTTATGGACAGGGAAGGTTCTACGAGCAGTACTTC. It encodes CASSPYGQGRFYEQYF.

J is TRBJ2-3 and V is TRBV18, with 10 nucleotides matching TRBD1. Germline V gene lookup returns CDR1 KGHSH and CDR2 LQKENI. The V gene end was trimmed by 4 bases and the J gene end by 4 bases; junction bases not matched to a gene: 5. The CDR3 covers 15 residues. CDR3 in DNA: TGTGCCAGCTCACGTGACAGGGGGCAGGCAGATACGCAGTATTTT. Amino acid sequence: CASSRDRGQADTQYF. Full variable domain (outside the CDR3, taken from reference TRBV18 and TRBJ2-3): NAGVMQNPRHLVRRRGQEARLRCSPMKGHSHVYWYRQLPEEGLKFMVYLQKENIIDESGMPKERFSAEFPKEGPSILRIQQVVRGDSAAYFCASSRDRGQADTQYFGPGTRLTVL.

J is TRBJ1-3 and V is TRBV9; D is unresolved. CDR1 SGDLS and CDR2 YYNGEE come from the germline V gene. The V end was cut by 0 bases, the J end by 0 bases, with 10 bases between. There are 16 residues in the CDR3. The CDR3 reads CASSVARVSSGNTIYF. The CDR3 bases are TGTGCCAGCAGCGTAGCTCGGGTGAGCTCTGGAAACACCATATATTTT. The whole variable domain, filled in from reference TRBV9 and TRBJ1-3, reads DSGVTQTPKHLITATGQRVTLRCSPRSGDLSVYWYQQSLDQGLQFLIQYYNGEERAKGNILERFSAQQFPDLHSELNLSSLELGDSALYFCASSVARVSSGNTIYFGEGSWLTVV.

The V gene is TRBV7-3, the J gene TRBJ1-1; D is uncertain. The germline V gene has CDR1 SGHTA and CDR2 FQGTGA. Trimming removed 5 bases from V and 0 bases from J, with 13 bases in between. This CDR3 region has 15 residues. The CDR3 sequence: CASSPTPGLNTEAFF. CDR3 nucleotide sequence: TGTGCCAGCAGCCCTACCCCGGGATTGAACACTGAAGCTTTCTTT.

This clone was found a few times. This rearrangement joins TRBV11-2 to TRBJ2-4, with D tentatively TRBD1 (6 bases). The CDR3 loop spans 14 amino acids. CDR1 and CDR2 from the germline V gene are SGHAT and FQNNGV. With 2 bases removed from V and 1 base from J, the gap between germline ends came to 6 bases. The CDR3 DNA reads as TGTGCCAGCAGCTTACAGGGGGCCAAAAACATTCAGTACTTC. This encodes CASSLQGAKNIQYF.

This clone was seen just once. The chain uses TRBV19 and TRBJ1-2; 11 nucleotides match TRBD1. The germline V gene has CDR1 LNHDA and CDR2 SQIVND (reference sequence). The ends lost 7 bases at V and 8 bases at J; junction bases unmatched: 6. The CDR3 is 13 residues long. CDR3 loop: CASIRTGGRGYTF. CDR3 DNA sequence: TGTGCCAGTATTCGGACAGGGGGCCGAGGCTACACCTTC.

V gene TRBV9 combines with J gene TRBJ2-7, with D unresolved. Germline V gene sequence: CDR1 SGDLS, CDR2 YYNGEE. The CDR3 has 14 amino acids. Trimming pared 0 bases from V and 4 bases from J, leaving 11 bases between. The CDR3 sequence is CASSVGHKEYEQYF. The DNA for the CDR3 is TGTGCCAGCAGCGTAGGGCATAAGGAGTACGAGCAGTACTTC.

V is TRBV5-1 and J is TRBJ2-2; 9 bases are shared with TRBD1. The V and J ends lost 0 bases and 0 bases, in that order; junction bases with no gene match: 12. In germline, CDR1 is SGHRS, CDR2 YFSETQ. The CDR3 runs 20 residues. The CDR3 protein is CASSLVTPWGQGPNTGELFF. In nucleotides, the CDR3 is TGCGCCAGCAGCTTGGTAACCCCTTGGGGACAGGGCCCGAACACCGGGGAGCTGTTTTTT.

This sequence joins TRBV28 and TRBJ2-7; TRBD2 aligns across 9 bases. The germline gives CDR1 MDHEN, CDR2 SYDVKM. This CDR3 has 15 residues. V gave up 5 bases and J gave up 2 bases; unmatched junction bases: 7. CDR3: CASSQQASGAYEQYF. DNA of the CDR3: TGTGCCAGCAGTCAACAAGCTAGCGGGGCCTACGAGCAGTACTTC.

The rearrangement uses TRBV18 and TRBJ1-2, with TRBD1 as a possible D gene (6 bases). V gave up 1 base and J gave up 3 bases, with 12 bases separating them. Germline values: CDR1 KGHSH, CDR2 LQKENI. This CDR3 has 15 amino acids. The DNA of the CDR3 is TGTGCCAGCTCACCACGAGGGGGGGCGGACTATGGCTACACCTTC. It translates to CASSPRGGADYGYTF.

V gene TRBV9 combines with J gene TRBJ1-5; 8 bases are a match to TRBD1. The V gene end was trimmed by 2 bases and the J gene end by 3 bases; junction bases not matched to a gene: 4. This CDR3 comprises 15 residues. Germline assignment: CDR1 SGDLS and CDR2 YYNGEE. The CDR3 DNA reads TGTGCCAGCAGCGTCGGGCAGGGGGCCAATCAGCCCCAGCATTTT. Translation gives CASSVGQGANQPQHF.

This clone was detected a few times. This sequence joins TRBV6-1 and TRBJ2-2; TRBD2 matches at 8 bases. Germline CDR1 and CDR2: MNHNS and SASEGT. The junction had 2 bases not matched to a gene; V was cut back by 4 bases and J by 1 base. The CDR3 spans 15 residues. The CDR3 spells CASSVREGNTGELFF. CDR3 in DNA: TGTGCCAGCAGTGTACGGGAGGGGAACACCGGGGAGCTGTTTTTT.

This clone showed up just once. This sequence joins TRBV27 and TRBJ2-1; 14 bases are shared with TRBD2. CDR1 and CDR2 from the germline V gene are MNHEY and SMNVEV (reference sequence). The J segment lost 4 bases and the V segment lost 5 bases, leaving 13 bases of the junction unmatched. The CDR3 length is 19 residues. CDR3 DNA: TGTGCCAGCAGTGTGGCCCCGGGACTAGCGGGAGTTTGGTACAATGAGCAGTTCTTC. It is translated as CASSVAPGLAGVWYNEQFF.

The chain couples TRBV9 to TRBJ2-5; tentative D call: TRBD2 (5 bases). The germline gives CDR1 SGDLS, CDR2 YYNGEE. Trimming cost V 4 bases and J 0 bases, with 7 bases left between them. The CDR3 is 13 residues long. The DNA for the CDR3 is TGTGCCAGCAGCCCCGGGAACCAAGAGACCCAGTACTTC. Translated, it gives CASSPGNQETQYF.

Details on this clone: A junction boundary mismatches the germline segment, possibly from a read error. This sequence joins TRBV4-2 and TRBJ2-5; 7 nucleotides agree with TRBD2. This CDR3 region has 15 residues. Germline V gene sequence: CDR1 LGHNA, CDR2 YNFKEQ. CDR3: CASSQEPSGKESQYF. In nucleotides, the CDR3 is TGTGCCAGCAGCCAGGAACCTAGCGGTAAAGAGTCCCAGTACTTC.

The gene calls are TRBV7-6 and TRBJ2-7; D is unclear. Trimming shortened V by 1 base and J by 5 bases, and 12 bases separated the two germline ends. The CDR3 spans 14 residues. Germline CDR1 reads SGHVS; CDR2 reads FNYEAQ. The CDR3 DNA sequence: TGTGCCAGCAGCTTAGTAGGTGAAACTAACGAGCAGTACTTC. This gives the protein CASSLVGETNEQYF.

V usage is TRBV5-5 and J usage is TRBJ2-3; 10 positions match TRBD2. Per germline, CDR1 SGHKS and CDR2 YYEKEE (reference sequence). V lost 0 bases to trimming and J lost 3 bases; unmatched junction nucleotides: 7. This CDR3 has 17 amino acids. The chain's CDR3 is CASSLAPAGGGTDTQYF. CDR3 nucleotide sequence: TGTGCCAGCAGCTTGGCCCCAGCGGGAGGGGGGACAGATACGCAGTATTTT.

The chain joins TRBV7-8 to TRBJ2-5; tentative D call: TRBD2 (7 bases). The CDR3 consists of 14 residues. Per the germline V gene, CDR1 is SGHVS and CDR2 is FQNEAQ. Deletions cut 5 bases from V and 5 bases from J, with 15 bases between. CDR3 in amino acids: CASSPWGGRETQYF. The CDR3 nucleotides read TGTGCCAGCAGCCCCTGGGGGGGGCGGGAGACCCAGTACTTC.

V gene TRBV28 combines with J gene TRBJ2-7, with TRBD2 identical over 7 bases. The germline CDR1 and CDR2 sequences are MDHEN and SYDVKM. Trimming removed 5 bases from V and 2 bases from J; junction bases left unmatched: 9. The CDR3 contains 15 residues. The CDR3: CASSPLRGGAYEQYF. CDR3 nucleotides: TGTGCCAGCAGTCCCCTCCGGGGAGGGGCCTACGAGCAGTACTTC. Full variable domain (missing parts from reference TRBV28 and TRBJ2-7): DVKVTQSSRYLVKRTGEKVFLECVQDMDHENMFWYRQDPGLGLRLIYFSYDVKMKEKGDIPEGYSVSREKKERFSLILESASTNQTSMYLCASSPLRGGAYEQYFGPGTRLTVT.

This CDR3 is CASSPQGGYGNTIYF. The CDR3 coding sequence is TGTGCCAGCTCACCACAAGGAGGATACGGAAACACCATATATTTT. The chain carries TRBV18 and TRBJ1-3; D call uncertain. The CDR3 is 15 amino acids. V was clipped by 1 base and J by 4 bases, with 11 bases between them. Germline-derived CDR1 and CDR2 are KGHSH and LQKENI.

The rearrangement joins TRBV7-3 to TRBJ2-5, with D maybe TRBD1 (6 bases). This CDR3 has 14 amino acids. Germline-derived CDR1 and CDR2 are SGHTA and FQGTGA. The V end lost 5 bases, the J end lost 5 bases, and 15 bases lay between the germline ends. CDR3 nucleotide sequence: TGTGCCAGCAGCCCTAACCTGAGGGGGGAGACCCAGTACTTC. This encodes CASSPNLRGETQYF.

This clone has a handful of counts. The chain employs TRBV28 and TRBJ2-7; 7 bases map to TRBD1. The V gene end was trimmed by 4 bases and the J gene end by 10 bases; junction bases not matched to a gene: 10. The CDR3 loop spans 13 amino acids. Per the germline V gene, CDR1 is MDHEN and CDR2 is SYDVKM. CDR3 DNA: TGTGCCAGCAGTTGGGGCAGGGGGATTAATCAGTACTTC. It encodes CASSWGRGINQYF.

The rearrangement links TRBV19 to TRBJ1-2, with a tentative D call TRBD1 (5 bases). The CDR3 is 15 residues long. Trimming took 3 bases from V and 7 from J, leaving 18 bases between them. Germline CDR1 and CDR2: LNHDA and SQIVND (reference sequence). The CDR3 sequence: CASSMGGRGVSGYTF. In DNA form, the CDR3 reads TGTGCCAGTAGTATGGGAGGCCGGGGGGTCTCTGGCTACACCTTC.